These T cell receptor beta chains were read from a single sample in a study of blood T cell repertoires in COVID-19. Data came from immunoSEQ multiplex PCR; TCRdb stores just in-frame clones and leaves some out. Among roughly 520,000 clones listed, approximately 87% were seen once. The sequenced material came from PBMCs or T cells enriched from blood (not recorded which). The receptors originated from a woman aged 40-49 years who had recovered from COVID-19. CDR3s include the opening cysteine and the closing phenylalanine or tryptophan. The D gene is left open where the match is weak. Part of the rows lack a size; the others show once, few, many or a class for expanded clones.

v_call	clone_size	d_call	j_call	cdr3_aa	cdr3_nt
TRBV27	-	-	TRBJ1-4	CASSFVANEKLFF	TGTGCCAGCAGTTTTGTCGCTAATGAAAAACTGTTTTTT
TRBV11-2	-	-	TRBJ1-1	CASSLLFGSTEAFF	TGTGCCAGCAGCTTATTATTCGGTAGCACTGAAGCTTTCTTT
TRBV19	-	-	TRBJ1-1	CASSTDRMNTEAFF	TGTGCCAGTAGTACCGACAGGATGAACACTGAAGCTTTCTTT
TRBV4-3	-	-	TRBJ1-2	CASSQTGGTNYGYTF	TGCGCCAGCAGCCAAACCGGGGGAACTAACTATGGCTACACCTTC
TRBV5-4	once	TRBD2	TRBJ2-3	CASSGEGRGDTQYF	TGTGCCAGCAGCGGGGAGGGGCGCGGAGATACGCAGTATTTT
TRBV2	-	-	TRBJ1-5	CASKSAGGNQPQHF	TGTGCCAGCAAATCCGCCGGGGGGAATCAGCCCCAGCATTTT
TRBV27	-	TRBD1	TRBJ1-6	CASSSPGQGYNSPLHF	TGTGCCAGCAGCTCACCGGGACAGGGGTATAATTCACCCCTCCACTTT
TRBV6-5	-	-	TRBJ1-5	CASRAGTNSNQPQHF	TGTGCCAGCAGGGCAGGGACTAATAGCAATCAGCCCCAGCATTTT
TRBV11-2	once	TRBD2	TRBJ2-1	CASSKRLAEYNEQFF	TGTGCCAGCAGTAAAAGACTAGCGGAGTACAATGAGCAGTTCTTC
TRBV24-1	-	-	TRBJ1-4	CATSPGTGANEKLFF	TGTGCCACCTCCCCAGGAACCGGGGCTAATGAAAAACTGTTTTTT
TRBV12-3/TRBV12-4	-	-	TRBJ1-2	CASSGGIGYTF	TGTGCCAGCAGTGGGGGGATTGGCTACACCTTC
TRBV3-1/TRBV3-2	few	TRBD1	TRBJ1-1	CASSLRTGVPEAFF	TGTGCCAGCAGCCTAAGGACAGGCGTACCTGAAGCTTTCTTT
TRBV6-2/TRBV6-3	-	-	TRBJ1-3	CASSYSTQPWSGNTIYF	TGTGCCAGCAGTTACTCAACTCAACCCTGGTCTGGAAACACCATATATTTT
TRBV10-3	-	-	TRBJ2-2	CAISVWRADTGELFF	TGTGCCATCAGTGTTTGGAGGGCAGACACCGGGGAGCTGTTTTTT
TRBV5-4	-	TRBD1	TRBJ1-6	CASSLQQGNSPLHF	TGTGCCAGCAGCTTGCAACAGGGGAACTCACCCCTCCACTTT
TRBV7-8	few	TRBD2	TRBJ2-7	CASSSAQAGFWYF	TGTGCCAGCAGCTCAGCTCAAGCGGGATTCTGGTACTTC
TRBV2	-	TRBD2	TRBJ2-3	CASRGLAGIDTQYF	TGTGCCAGCAGGGGACTAGCGGGAATAGATACGCAGTATTTT
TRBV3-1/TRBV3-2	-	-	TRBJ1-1	CASSQGGRITEAFF	TGTGCCAGCAGCCAGGGGGGAAGGATTACTGAAGCTTTCTTT
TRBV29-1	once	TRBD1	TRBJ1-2	CSVARGGDGYTF	TGCAGCGTTGCTCGAGGGGGCGATGGCTACACCTTC
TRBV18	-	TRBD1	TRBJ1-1	CASSPIDRGSEAFF	TGTGCCAGCTCACCGATCGACAGGGGGTCTGAAGCTTTCTTT
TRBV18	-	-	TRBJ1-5	CASSPQRSVGNQPQHF	TGTGCCAGCTCACCACAGCGGTCTGTGGGCAATCAGCCCCAGCATTTT
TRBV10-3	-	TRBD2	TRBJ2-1	CAISTLAGGPPIF	TGTGCCATCAGTACCCTTGCGGGAGGGCCTCCGATCTTC
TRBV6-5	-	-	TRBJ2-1	CASSLERRGENEQFF	TGTGCCAGCAGCCTCGAGAGGCGGGGCGAGAATGAGCAGTTCTTC
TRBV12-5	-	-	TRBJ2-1	CASRGTSSYNEQFF	TGTGCTAGTCGGGGGACCAGCAGCTACAATGAGCAGTTCTTC
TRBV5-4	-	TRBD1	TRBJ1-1	CASSKTGGGTEAFF	TGTGCCAGCAGCAAGACAGGGGGCGGTACTGAAGCTTTCTTT
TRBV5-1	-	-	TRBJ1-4	CASSLAVGGTSTNEKLFF	TGCGCCAGCAGCTTGGCCGTGGGCGGGACCTCAACTAATGAAAAACTGTTTTTT
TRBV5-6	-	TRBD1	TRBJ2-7	CASWMAGGPYEQYF	TGTGCCAGCTGGATGGCAGGGGGCCCCTACGAGCAGTACTTC
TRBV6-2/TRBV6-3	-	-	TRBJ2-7	CASSTRRGPYEQYF	TGTGCCAGCAGTACTAGGCGCGGCCCCTACGAGCAGTACTTC
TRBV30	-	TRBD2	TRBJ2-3	CAWLAGEGSTDTQYF	TGTGCCTGGCTAGCGGGAGAGGGGAGCACAGATACGCAGTATTTT
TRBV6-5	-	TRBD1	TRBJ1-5	CASRPRGLSLPQHF	TGTGCCAGCAGACCCAGGGGGCTCAGCTTGCCCCAGCATTTT
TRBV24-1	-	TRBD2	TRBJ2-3	CATSVAGGGDTQYF	TGTGCCACCAGTGTAGCGGGAGGAGGGGATACGCAGTATTTT
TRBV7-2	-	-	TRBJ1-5	CASSFQDQPQHF	TGTGCCAGCAGCTTCCAGGATCAGCCCCAGCATTTT
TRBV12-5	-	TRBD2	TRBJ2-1	CASVNPGGTSVNEQFF	TGTGCTAGCGTCAACCCGGGGGGGACTTCGGTCAATGAGCAGTTCTTC
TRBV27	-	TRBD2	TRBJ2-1	CASSLTLAGNEQFF	TGTGCCAGCAGTTTAACCCTAGCGGGGAATGAGCAGTTCTTC
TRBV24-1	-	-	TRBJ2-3	CATSDPRGGSDTQYF	TGTGCCACCAGTGACCCCCGCGGGGGCTCAGATACGCAGTATTTT
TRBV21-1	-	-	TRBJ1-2	CASSKRTARGRNYGYTF	TGTGCCAGCAGCAAACGGACGGCCAGGGGGCGGAACTATGGCTACACCTTC
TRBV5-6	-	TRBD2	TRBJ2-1	CASSPGLAGGRSYNEQFF	TGTGCCAGCAGCCCGGGACTAGCGGGAGGCCGTTCCTACAATGAGCAGTTCTTC
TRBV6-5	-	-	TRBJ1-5	CASSYSGRPGEPQHF	TGTGCCAGCAGTTACTCGGGCAGGCCGGGGGAGCCCCAGCATTTT
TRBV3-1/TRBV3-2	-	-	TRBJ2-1	CASSRPPAEGQFF	TGTGCCAGCAGCCGGCCCCCGGCGGAGGGGCAGTTCTTC
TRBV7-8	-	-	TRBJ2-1	CASSLGRGGPSYNEQFF	TGTGCCAGCAGCTTAGGACGTGGAGGCCCCTCCTACAATGAGCAGTTCTTC
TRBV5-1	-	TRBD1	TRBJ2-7	CASRTGQGGTREQYF	TGCGCCAGCAGAACAGGACAGGGCGGAACGCGCGAGCAGTACTTC
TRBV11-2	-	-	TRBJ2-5	CASSPRLADETQYF	TGTGCCAGCAGCCCCCGGCTAGCCGACGAGACCCAGTACTTC
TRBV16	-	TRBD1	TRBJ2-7	CASSREGAFYEQYF	TGTGCCAGCAGCCGCGAGGGGGCGTTCTACGAGCAGTACTTC
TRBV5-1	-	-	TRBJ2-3	CASSLAGDSDTQYF	TGCGCCAGCAGCTTGGCGGGGGATTCAGATACGCAGTATTTT
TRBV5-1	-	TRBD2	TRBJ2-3	CASSSYSSYSGRVTDTQYF	TGCGCCAGCAGCTCCTACAGCAGTTATAGCGGGAGGGTGACAGATACGCAGTATTTT
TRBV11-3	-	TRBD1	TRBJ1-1	CASSTGQGANTEAFF	TGTGCCAGCAGCACGGGACAGGGGGCGAACACTGAAGCTTTCTTT
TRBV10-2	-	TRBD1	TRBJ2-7	CATRDRGTYEQYF	TGCGCCACCCGGGACAGGGGAACCTACGAGCAGTACTTC
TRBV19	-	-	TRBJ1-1	CASSIRSGVESTEAFF	TGTGCCAGTAGTATTCGATCCGGAGTTGAAAGCACTGAAGCTTTCTTT
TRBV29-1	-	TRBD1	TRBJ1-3	CSGWDRAAGNTIYF	TGCAGCGGATGGGACAGGGCGGCTGGAAACACCATATATTTT